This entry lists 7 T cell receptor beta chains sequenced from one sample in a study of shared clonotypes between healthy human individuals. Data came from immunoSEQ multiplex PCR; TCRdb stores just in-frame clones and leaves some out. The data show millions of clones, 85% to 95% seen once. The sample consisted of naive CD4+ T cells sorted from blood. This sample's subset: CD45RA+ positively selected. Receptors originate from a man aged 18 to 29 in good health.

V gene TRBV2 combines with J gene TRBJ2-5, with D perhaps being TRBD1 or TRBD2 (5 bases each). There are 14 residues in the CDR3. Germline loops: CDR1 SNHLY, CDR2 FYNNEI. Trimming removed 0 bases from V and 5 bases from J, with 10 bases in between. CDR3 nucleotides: TGTGCCAGCAGTGAAGCGGGGGTCGAGGAGACCCAGTACTTC. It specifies CASSEAGVEETQYF. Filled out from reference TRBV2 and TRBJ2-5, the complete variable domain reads EPEVTQTPSHQVTQMGQEVILRCVPISNHLYFYWYRQILGQKVEFLVSFYNNEISEKSEIFDDQFSVERPDGSNFTLKIRSTKLEDSAMYFCASSEAGVEETQYFGPGTRLLVL.

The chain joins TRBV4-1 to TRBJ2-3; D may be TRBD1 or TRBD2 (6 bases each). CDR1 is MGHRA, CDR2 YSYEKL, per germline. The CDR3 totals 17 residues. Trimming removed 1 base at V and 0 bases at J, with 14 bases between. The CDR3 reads CASSQATTGASTDTQYF. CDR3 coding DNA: TGCGCCAGCAGCCAAGCGACTACGGGGGCAAGCACAGATACGCAGTATTTT.

For the CDR3, the DNA is TGTGCCTGGAGTGTACCAGGGGCAGCAGGAAAAGAGACCCAGTACTTC. It translates to CAWSVPGAAGKETQYF. The chain combines TRBV30 with TRBJ2-5; D possibly corresponds to TRBD1 (6 bases). Per germline, CDR1 GTSNPN and CDR2 SVGIG (reference sequence). Trimming cost V 0 bases and J 3 bases, with 17 bases left between them. The CDR3 length is 16 residues.

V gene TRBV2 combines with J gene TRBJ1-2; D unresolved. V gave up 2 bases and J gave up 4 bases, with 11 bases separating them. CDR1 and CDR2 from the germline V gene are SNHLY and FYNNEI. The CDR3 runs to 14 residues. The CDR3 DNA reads TGTGCCAGCAGTGAACCTTACCAGAGCTATGGCTACACCTTC. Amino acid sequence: CASSEPYQSYGYTF.

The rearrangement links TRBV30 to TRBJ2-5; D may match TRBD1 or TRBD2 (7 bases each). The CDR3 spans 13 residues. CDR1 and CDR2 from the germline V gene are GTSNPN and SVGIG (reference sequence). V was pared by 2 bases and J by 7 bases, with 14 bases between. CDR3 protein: CAWSRQGGGTQYF. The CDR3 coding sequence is TGTGCCTGGAGTAGACAGGGAGGGGGGACCCAGTACTTC.

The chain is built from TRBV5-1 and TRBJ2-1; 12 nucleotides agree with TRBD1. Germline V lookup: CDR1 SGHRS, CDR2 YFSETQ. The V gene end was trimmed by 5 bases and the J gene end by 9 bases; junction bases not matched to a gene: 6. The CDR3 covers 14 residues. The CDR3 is CASSSGTGGGEQFF. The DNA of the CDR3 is TGCGCCAGCAGTAGCGGGACAGGGGGCGGTGAGCAGTTCTTC.

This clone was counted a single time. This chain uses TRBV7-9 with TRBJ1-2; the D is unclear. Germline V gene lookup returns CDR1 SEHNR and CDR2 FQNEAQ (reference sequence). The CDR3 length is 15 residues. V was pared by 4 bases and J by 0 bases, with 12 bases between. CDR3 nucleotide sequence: TGTGCCAGCAGCTCCCGGACGGAAGCTAACTATGGCTACACCTTC. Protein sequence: CASSSRTEANYGYTF.